The present TCR beta chain was sequenced within a study of identical twins. Using its own MiXCR run on the 5' RACE reads, TCRdb lists one record per CDR3 protein. The table has about 330,000 distinct CDR3 sequences, about 12% seen once. The study, taken as a whole, reports: Shared out-of-frame alpha sequences (those common to twins) showed excess low generation probability.

The CDR3 contains 19 residues. The germline V gene encodes CDR1 KGHDR and CDR2 SFDVKD. Trimming pared 2 bases from V and 6 bases from J, leaving 24 bases between. The donors were all healthy and Caucasian. This clonotype has at least ten counts. What it binds is unknown. This same sample was also taken into another study, of yellow fever vaccine responses in identical twins. As that report states: Each twin's T cell response to the vaccine was reported to look partly convergent and partly personalized.

This chain uses TRBV24-1 with TRBJ2-2; D is tentatively TRBD1 or TRBD2 (8 bases each). The receptor comes from a woman aged 18-30 years in good health. The material sequenced was CD8+ T cells sorted from blood. For the CDR3, the DNA is TGTGCCACCAGTGATTCGAGACAGGGGCCCGGACTAGCCCCCGGGGAGCTGTTTTTT. This codes for CATSDSRQGPGLAPGELFF.